Following are 29 T cell receptor beta chains from one sample sequenced in a study of breast tumors, draining lymph nodes, adjacent tissues (dated by TCRdb to between 2015 and 2016). Preparation of the library involved multiplex PCR. This sample was sequenced with an Illumina HiSeq 2000. TCRdb reworked the public reads: Q25 trimming with fastp, MiXCR clone assembly, productive beta chains retained. CDR3 protein sequences are deduplicated, and each keeps its most common genes and DNA. The sample has about 15,000 distinct CDR3 sequences on record, approximately 45% of them singletons. Around 30% of the sample is in the top ten clones. Material: tumor-adjacent breast tissue. Source of these receptors: a female donor with breast cancer. Some clones in this sample may be carry-over from other donors' samples.

This clonotype has ten or more counts. This sequence joins TRBV12-3 or TRBV12-4 and TRBJ2-5; the D is unclear. Trimming removed 1 base at V and 7 bases at J, with 4 bases between. The CDR3 runs to 11 residues. This CDR3 reads CASSLGGTQYF. The DNA for the CDR3 is TGTGCCAGCAGTTTAGGTGGGACCCAGTACTTC.

On this clonotype itself: A much larger clone sits a single nucleotide away, making a read error possible. The DNA of the CDR3 is TGCAGTGCTTCACGGGGGACACCCGAAGCGACCCAGTACTTC. It specifies CSASRGTPEATQYF. The J gene is TRBJ2-5, the V gene TRBV20-1, with D perhaps assigned TRBD1 or TRBD2 (6 bases each). Germline CDR1 reads DFQATT; CDR2 reads SNEGSKA (reference sequence). V was shortened by 5 bases and J by 7 bases, with 20 bases between the two germline ends. CDR3 length: 14 amino acids.

The chain recombines TRBV29-1 with TRBJ2-1, with 9 bases lining up with TRBD1. The V and J ends lost 7 bases and 12 bases, in that order; junction bases with no gene match: 19. The CDR3 is 15 amino acids. Germline V CDR1 and CDR2: SQVTM, ANQGSEA. The CDR3, as DNA: TGCAGCGCCCGCCCAGGGACAGGGAGCTCCGATGGGCAGTTCTTC. Encoded protein: CSARPGTGSSDGQFF.

The chain recombines TRBV20-1 with TRBJ2-7; TRBD2 matches at 12 bases. CDR3 size: 16 residues. V was clipped by 4 bases and J by 4 bases; unmatched bases: 11. From germline, CDR1 is DFQATT and CDR2 SNEGSKA (reference sequence). The CDR3 spells CSAMWTSGNPLYEQYF. The CDR3 nucleotides read TGCAGTGCTATGTGGACTAGCGGGAACCCCCTTTACGAGCAGTACTTC.

Ten or more counts support this clonotype. The chain joins TRBV9 to TRBJ2-3; 8 nucleotides line up with TRBD2. CDR1 is SGDLS, CDR2 YYNGEE, per germline. The V and J ends lost 0 bases and 5 bases, in that order; junction bases with no gene match: 11. The CDR3 runs 17 residues. CDR3 in DNA: TGTGCCAGCAGCGTAGAATTCGGGGGGGGCCGGGAAGATACGCAGTATTTT. Its translation is CASSVEFGGGREDTQYF.

This clonotype has more than one count but fewer than ten. The chain has TRBV6-5 and TRBJ1-1; tentatively, D is TRBD1 (5 bases). Trimming removed 0 bases from V and 6 bases from J, with 23 bases in between. The CDR3 is made up of 18 amino acids. Germline V gene lookup returns CDR1 MNHEY and CDR2 SVGAGI. This CDR3 reads CASSYSYGLGARTSEAFF. The DNA of the CDR3 is TGTGCCAGCAGTTACTCCTACGGGCTTGGGGCGAGGACGTCTGAAGCTTTCTTT.

This clonotype was observed at least ten times. The chain recombines TRBV14 with TRBJ2-7, with D uncertain. The CDR3 has 15 residues. V lost 4 bases and J lost 0, with 13 bases in between. CDR1 is SGHDN, CDR2 FVKESK, per germline. The CDR3 DNA sequence: TGTGCCAGCAGCCCCCACCAGGAGAGCTCCTACGAGCAGTACTTC. Translated, it gives CASSPHQESSYEQYF.

In this sample, this clonotype turned up many times. This chain connects TRBV6-5 to TRBJ1-4; D perhaps matches TRBD1 (5 bases). This CDR3 spans 13 amino acids. Germline-derived CDR1 and CDR2 are MNHEY and SVGAGI. Deletions cut 6 bases from V and 8 bases from J, with 13 bases between. The CDR3 DNA follows: TGTGCCAGCAGGGGGCCGGATAGCGAAAAACTGTTTTTT. Translation gives CASRGPDSEKLFF.

As regards this clonotype: A read error is possible here, since a much larger clone lies one base away. V gene TRBV19 combines with J gene TRBJ2-1; 14 bases agree with TRBD2. V shed 3 bases and J 4 bases; nucleotides not matched to a gene: 14. The germline V gene encodes CDR1 LNHDA and CDR2 SQIVND (reference sequence). The CDR3 has 20 residues. CDR3 nucleotides: TGTGCCAGTAGTATCCCCGGGACTAGCGGGAGAAGGGTTTGGTACAATGAGCAGTTCTTC. This translates into CASSIPGTSGRRVWYNEQFF.

This clonotype has a single count. The J gene is TRBJ1-5, the V gene TRBV19; possible D gene TRBD1, 6 bases. V was trimmed by 5 bases and J by 2 bases, leaving 16 bases between them. CDR1 and CDR2 (germline): LNHDA, SQIVND (reference sequence). The CDR3 spans 16 residues. CDR3 region: CASSPVDRPGNQPQHF. DNA of the CDR3: TGTGCCAGTAGTCCAGTCGACAGGCCTGGCAATCAGCCCCAGCATTTT.

This clonotype appeared a few times. This may stem from a read error, because a much larger clone lies one nucleotide away. The V gene is TRBV9, the J gene TRBJ2-1; possible D gene TRBD2, 5 bases. The V gene's germline CDR1 is SGDLS and CDR2 YYNGEE. The CDR3 extends over 17 amino acids. The CDR3 spells CASSVNSVLSSYTEQFF. DNA for the CDR3: TGTGCCAGCAGCGTTAATAGCGTCCTGAGCTCCTACACTGAGCAGTTCTTC.

This clonotype appeared a few times. The chain combines TRBV2 with TRBJ2-7, with TRBD1 identical over 8 bases. Germline CDR1 SNHLY, CDR2 FYNNEI. J lost 3 bases, V lost 4 bases, and 2 bases had no gene match. The CDR3 is 13 amino acids. This chain's CDR3 is CASSGDRIYEQYF. CDR3 DNA: TGTGCCAGCAGTGGGGACAGGATCTACGAGCAGTACTTC. Full variable domain (remainder filled in from reference TRBV2 and TRBJ2-7): EPEVTQTPSHQVTQMGQEVILRCVPISNHLYFYWYRQILGQKVEFLVSFYNNEISEKSEIFDDQFSVERPDGSNFTLKIRSTKLEDSAMYFCASSGDRIYEQYFGPGTRLTVT.

The chain employs TRBV24-1 and TRBJ2-1; D ambiguous. This CDR3 region has 17 residues. The germline V and J ends were trimmed by 2 bases and 6 bases, with 19 bases remaining between them. Germline assignment: CDR1 KGHDR and CDR2 SFDVKD. The CDR3 is CATSDSLAGPARNEQFF. The CDR3 bases are TGTGCCACCAGTGATTCGTTAGCCGGCCCAGCTCGCAATGAGCAGTTCTTC.

This clonotype was recorded at least ten times. Possible read error: a much larger clone is one base away. The chain carries TRBV6-1 and TRBJ2-5, with 7 positions matching TRBD1. Per the germline V gene, CDR1 is MNHNS and CDR2 is SASEGT. The CDR3 runs to 15 residues. V dropped 5 bases and J dropped 2; count of bases not matched to a gene: 8. This CDR3 reads CASSLKTGLQETQYF. CDR3 DNA sequence: TGTGCCAGCAGTCTGAAGACAGGGTTACAAGAGACCCAGTACTTC.

The rearrangement links TRBV5-5 to TRBJ1-3; D is perhaps TRBD1 (5 bases). Germline CDR1 is SGHKS and CDR2 is YYEKEE (reference sequence). This CDR3 comprises 15 residues. Deletions cut 4 bases from V and 2 bases from J, with 13 bases between. The CDR3 bases are TGTGCCAGCAGCGAGGATTTGGGGGCTGGAAACACCATATATTTT. Its protein is CASSEDLGAGNTIYF.

Note on this clonotype: Given a much more abundant clone one base away, this may be a read error. The chain is built from TRBV18 and TRBJ2-7, with D hard to call. The CDR3 runs to 15 residues. From germline, CDR1 is KGHSH and CDR2 LQKENI. CDR3 DNA: TGTGCCAGCTCACCTTCCGATAGTCTTAACTACGAGCAGTGCTTC. Encoded protein: CASSPSDSLNYEQCF.

This clonotype occurred many times. This sequence joins TRBV2 and TRBJ2-2; a weak D match, TRBD2 (5 bases). Germline CDR1 SNHLY, CDR2 FYNNEI. V was shortened by 6 bases and J by 4 bases, with 12 bases between the two germline ends. The CDR3 spans 14 residues. In DNA, the CDR3 is TGTGCCAGCAGCCGCGGACTGACCACCGGGGAGCTGTTTTTT. This gives the protein CASSRGLTTGELFF.

Comments on this clonotype: Since no conserved phenylalanine or tryptophan closes the CDR3, a read error is the likely cause. The chain has TRBV7-2 and TRBJ1-6, with D hard to call. This CDR3 has 13 residues. V dropped 5 bases and J dropped 4 bases, with 6 bases sitting between them. CDR1 is SGHTA and CDR2 is FQGNSA in the germline V gene. CDR3 amino acids: CASSPVYNSPLHI. In DNA, the CDR3 is TGTGCCAGCAGCCCAGTATATAATTCACCCCTCCACATT.

This clonotype was counted at least ten times. The chain links TRBV6-6 to TRBJ2-1, with a possible D match to TRBD1 (6 bases). The germline V and J ends were trimmed by 0 bases and 0 bases, with 9 bases remaining between them. The CDR3 is 16 amino acids. Germline V gene data show CDR1 as MNHNY and CDR2 as SVGAGI (reference sequence). CDR3 nucleotides: TGTGCCAGCAGTTACTCGAGGGGGAGCTCCTACAATGAGCAGTTCTTC. It yields the protein CASSYSRGSSYNEQFF.

The V gene is TRBV6-2 or TRBV6-3, the J gene TRBJ2-4; D is perhaps TRBD2 (6 bases). Trimming cost V 6 bases and J 0 bases, with 12 bases left between them. The CDR3 runs to 15 residues. Germline CDR1 MNHEY, CDR2 SVGEGT. CDR3: CASRPLGGAKNIQYF. The CDR3, as DNA: TGTGCCAGCAGACCCCTGGGGGGAGCCAAAAACATTCAGTACTTC.

This clonotype was observed a single time. The chain couples TRBV20-1 to TRBJ2-3; D is unresolved. The germline gives CDR1 DFQATT, CDR2 SNEGSKA (reference sequence). Trimming shortened V by 1 base and J by 3 bases, and 8 bases separated the two germline ends. CDR3 length: 13 amino acids. DNA for the CDR3: TGCAGTGCTAGAGCGGTGGGAACAGATACGCAGTATTTT. Residues: CSARAVGTDTQYF.

This clonotype was picked up many times. The chain combines TRBV19 with TRBJ2-1; no firm D call. V dropped 1 base and J dropped 5 bases, with 12 bases sitting between them. Germline CDR1 is LNHDA and CDR2 is SQIVND (reference sequence). This CDR3 spans 15 amino acids. Here the CDR3 DNA reads TGTGCCAGTAGTATAGGTCGCAACGCGGACAATGAGCAGTTCTTC. Its translation: CASSIGRNADNEQFF.

This clonotype was detected ten times or more. The rearrangement links TRBV7-3 to TRBJ2-3, with 11 nucleotides matching TRBD2. Germline V gene lookup returns CDR1 SGHTA and CDR2 FQGTGA. The CDR3 spans 15 residues. J was trimmed by 5 bases and V by 6 bases; bases with no gene match: 7. The CDR3 DNA sequence: TGTGCCAGCAGTCTTAGCGGGGGGGCGGTAGATACGCAGTATTTT. This sequence encodes CASSLSGGAVDTQYF.

Turning to this clonotype: Sequence at one end of the junction differs from germline and may be a read error. The chain recombines TRBV7-2 with TRBJ1-1, with no clear D. This CDR3 spans 13 amino acids. Germline loops: CDR1 SGHTA, CDR2 FQGNSA. In DNA form, the CDR3 reads TGTGCCGGCAGCTTAAGTAAGAACACTGAAGCTTTCTTT. Its translation: CAGSLSKNTEAFF.

This clonotype was seen only a few times. The V and J genes are TRBV6-6 and TRBJ1-1; maybe TRBD1 (6 bases). The germline V and J ends were trimmed by 0 bases and 0 bases, with 8 bases remaining between them. Germline lookup yields CDR1 MNHNY and CDR2 SVGAGI (reference sequence). The CDR3 runs 15 residues. CDR3 loop: CASSYSGQLNTEAFF. CDR3 nucleotide sequence: TGTGCCAGCAGTTACTCCGGACAGTTGAACACTGAAGCTTTCTTT.

On this clonotype itself: A much larger clone differs by one base, so this may be a read error. The CDR3 DNA sequence: TGCAGTGCTAGAGGACAGCGAAGAGACCACGAGGCCCAGTACTTC. It codes for CSARGQRRDHEAQYF. The chain combines TRBV20-1 with TRBJ2-5; D possibly corresponds to TRBD1 (5 bases). CDR1 DFQATT and CDR2 SNEGSKA come from the germline V gene (reference sequence). The germline V and J ends were trimmed by 1 base and 9 bases, with 21 bases remaining between them. CDR3 size: 15 residues.

V and J are TRBV9 and TRBJ1-3; TRBD1 agrees at 7 bases. The V and J ends lost 0 bases and 4 bases, in that order; junction bases with no gene match: 1. CDR1 SGDLS and CDR2 YYNGEE come from the germline V gene. CDR3 length equals 14 residues. CDR3: CASSVAGGGNTIYF. The CDR3 DNA follows: TGTGCCAGCAGCGTAGCAGGGGGAGGAAACACCATATATTTT.

About this clonotype: An end of the junction does not agree with germline; a read error may underlie this. The chain carries TRBV7-9 and TRBJ2-5; TRBD1 is a possible D gene (5 bases). Germline V CDR1 and CDR2: SEHNR, FQNEAQ (reference sequence). CDR3 size: 12 residues. This CDR3 is CASSLATETRYF. CDR3 nucleotides: TGTGCCAGCAGCTTAGCGACAGAGACCCGGTACTTC.

V is TRBV7-6 and J is TRBJ1-6; 9 bases line up with TRBD1. With V trimmed by 1 base and J by 7 bases, 2 bases remained unmatched. The CDR3 contains 15 residues. Germline loops: CDR1 SGHVS, CDR2 FNYEAQ. The CDR3 protein is CASSLGGQGNSPLHF. Written as DNA, the CDR3 is TGTGCCAGCAGCTTAGGCGGACAGGGGAATTCACCCCTCCACTTT.